This T cell receptor beta chain was recorded in a study of control samples from healthy donors and cancer patients. The table came from immunoSEQ multiplex PCR; TCRdb's copy has only in-frame clones and leaves some out. The sample comprises approximately 150,000 clones, 93% of which are singletons, and 4.5% to 6% rests with the top ten. Germline V gives CDR1 SGHRS, CDR2 YFSETQ. The CDR3 has 15 residues. V was trimmed by 3 bases and J by 7 bases, leaving 19 bases between them. This sequence originates from a man between 18 and 29 years old in good health. This chain connects TRBV5-1 to TRBJ2-5; D possibly corresponds to TRBD1 (8 bases). Input material: blood. The CDR3 spells CASSWGGQATRTQYF. As DNA, the CDR3 is TGCGCCAGCAGCTGGGGGGGACAGGCTACCAGGACCCAGTACTTC.